This paragraph reports one TCR beta chain. Random hexamers were used to reverse transcribe an amount of roughly 0.45 to 1 ug RNA. The authors amplified TCR beta CDR3 across 54 Vbeta and 13 Jbeta using immunoSEQ multiplex PCR. TCRdb processed the immunoSEQ multiplex PCR reads anew with MiXCR; each CDR3 protein has one entry. The sample shows 75,000 or so distinct CDR3 sequences, around 94% of them seen only once. The V gene's germline CDR1 is SQVTM and CDR2 ANQGSEA. V was shortened by 6 bases and J by 5 bases, with 7 bases between the two germline ends. This CDR3 is built from 11 residues. These data come from a study of CD8 T cells in Susac syndrome.

This chain connects TRBV29-1 to TRBJ2-2; D not resolved. What was sequenced was CD8+ T cells from PBMCs. The TCR originated in a human donor with Susac syndrome. CDR3 DNA: TGCAGCGTCGTTAGGACCGGGGAGCTGTTTTTT. Its protein is CSVVRTGELFF.